Listed below are T cell receptor beta chains from one sample, sequenced in a study of early T cells in non-severe SARS-CoV-2 infection. One entry per CDR3 protein results from TCRdb running MiXCR on the 5' RACE reads. The sample contains 70,000 or so distinct CDR3 sequences, around 12% of which appear only once. The sequenced material came from whole blood. Receptor source: an adult who was a healthcare worker with PCR-confirmed SARS-CoV-2 infection or an uninfected control (not recorded which). Each CDR3 is given with its conserved first and last residue. The order of the fields is D gene, clone size, V gene, J gene, CDR3 DNA, CDR3 protein. A D gene is named only where the DNA matches it firmly. The size of a clone is reported for some rows only, either as once, few or many, or as a class for expanded clones.

d_gene: TRBD2
abundance: many
v_gene: TRBV5-1
j_gene: TRBJ2-3
CDR3nt: TGCGCCAGCCGGGGACTAGCAGACACAGATACGCAGTATTTT
CDR3aa: CASRGLADTDTQYF

d_gene: .
abundance: many
v_gene: TRBV12-3/TRBV12-4
j_gene: TRBJ2-7
CDR3nt: TGTGCCAGCAGTTTAGCGCAGGGTAGCTCCCACGAGCAGTACTTC
CDR3aa: CASSLAQGSSHEQYF

d_gene: TRBD2
abundance: many
v_gene: TRBV20-1
j_gene: TRBJ2-1
CDR3nt: TGCAGTGCTATTAGGCTAGCGGCACCCAATGAGCAGTTCTTC
CDR3aa: CSAIRLAAPNEQFF

d_gene: .
abundance: many
v_gene: TRBV11-2
j_gene: TRBJ2-7
CDR3nt: TGTGCCAGCAGCTTAGATCTGGCGGGCGGGTACGAGCAGTACTTC
CDR3aa: CASSLDLAGGYEQYF

d_gene: .
abundance: .
v_gene: TRBV29-1
j_gene: TRBJ2-3
CDR3nt: TGCAGCGTGCCCACACCCCAGGGATATACGCAGTATTTT
CDR3aa: CSVPTPQGYTQYF

d_gene: TRBD2
abundance: many
v_gene: TRBV10-2
j_gene: TRBJ2-2
CDR3nt: TGCGCCAGCAGTGAGCCTGGGACTACCGCAGCGGGGGAGCTGTTTTTT
CDR3aa: CASSEPGTTAAGELFF

d_gene: .
abundance: many
v_gene: TRBV4-3
j_gene: TRBJ1-5
CDR3nt: TGCGCCAGCAGCCAAGATCTAGGACAATATAGCAATCAGCCCCAGCATTTT
CDR3aa: CASSQDLGQYSNQPQHF

d_gene: .
abundance: many
v_gene: TRBV2
j_gene: TRBJ1-6
CDR3nt: TGTGCCAGCAGTTTAATAGACAGAGTGCAACCCCTCCACTTT
CDR3aa: CASSLIDRVQPLHF

d_gene: TRBD2
abundance: many
v_gene: TRBV11-3
j_gene: TRBJ2-1
CDR3nt: TGTGCCAGCAGCTTGGCTAGCGGTACCTACAATGAGCAGTTCTTC
CDR3aa: CASSLASGTYNEQFF

d_gene: TRBD1
abundance: many
v_gene: TRBV27
j_gene: TRBJ2-7
CDR3nt: TGTGCCAGCAGCTCAAGGACAGGGGGCGCGTTCGAGCAGTACTTC
CDR3aa: CASSSRTGGAFEQYF

d_gene: .
abundance: many
v_gene: TRBV5-6
j_gene: TRBJ1-2
CDR3nt: TGTGCCAGCAGCTTGTCGGAGGGGCGGTACTATGGCTACACCTTC
CDR3aa: CASSLSEGRYYGYTF

d_gene: TRBD2
abundance: many
v_gene: TRBV5-4
j_gene: TRBJ2-3
CDR3nt: TGTGCCAGCAGCTTGGGGGCGGGGGGGCCAGATACGCAGTATTTT
CDR3aa: CASSLGAGGPDTQYF

d_gene: .
abundance: few
v_gene: TRBV2
j_gene: TRBJ1-5
CDR3nt: TGTGCCAGCAGCGAAGGGACATCCCATAGCAATCAGCCCCAGCATTTT
CDR3aa: CASSEGTSHSNQPQHF

d_gene: .
abundance: .
v_gene: TRBV7-6
j_gene: TRBJ1-6
CDR3nt: TGTGCCAGCAGCTTAGCGGGTTCAGCTAATTCACCCCTCCACTTT
CDR3aa: CASSLAGSANSPLHF

d_gene: TRBD1
abundance: many
v_gene: TRBV7-8
j_gene: TRBJ2-7
CDR3nt: TGTGCCAGCAGCTCCGGGACAGGCTGGTACGAGCAGTACTTC
CDR3aa: CASSSGTGWYEQYF

d_gene: .
abundance: .
v_gene: TRBV12-3/TRBV12-4
j_gene: TRBJ2-7
CDR3nt: TGTGCCAGCAGTTTATCGACAGCAGCCTACGAGCAGTACTTC
CDR3aa: CASSLSTAAYEQYF

d_gene: .
abundance: .
v_gene: TRBV12-3/TRBV12-4
j_gene: TRBJ2-7
CDR3nt: TGTGCCAGCAGCTTGGGCCTAGCGATCGAGCAGTACTTC
CDR3aa: CASSLGLAIEQYF

d_gene: .
abundance: many
v_gene: TRBV20-1
j_gene: TRBJ1-1
CDR3nt: TGCAGTGCTAGAGATTTGGGGGCGCAGAACACTGAAGCTTTCTTT
CDR3aa: CSARDLGAQNTEAFF

d_gene: TRBD1
abundance: many
v_gene: TRBV5-6
j_gene: TRBJ1-1
CDR3nt: TGTGCCAGCAGCTTGTTGGGACAGGAAAACACTGAAGCTTTCTTT
CDR3aa: CASSLLGQENTEAFF

d_gene: TRBD2
abundance: .
v_gene: TRBV28
j_gene: TRBJ2-1
CDR3nt: TGTGCCAGCAGAACCACCGATGGGAGGGACCACAATGAGCAGTTCTTC
CDR3aa: CASRTTDGRDHNEQFF

d_gene: .
abundance: many
v_gene: TRBV15
j_gene: TRBJ1-6
CDR3nt: TGTGCCACCAGCAGAGGGGTCTTGGACCCAGAGTCACCCCTCCACTTT
CDR3aa: CATSRGVLDPESPLHF

d_gene: TRBD2
abundance: few
v_gene: TRBV7-2
j_gene: TRBJ2-5
CDR3nt: TGTGCCAGCAGCTCCTTGGGGGGGTTCCAAGAGACCCAGTACTTC
CDR3aa: CASSSLGGFQETQYF

d_gene: .
abundance: many
v_gene: TRBV4-3
j_gene: TRBJ1-2
CDR3nt: TGCGCCAGCAGCCAAGATCGGGCGGACTACTATGGCTACACCTTC
CDR3aa: CASSQDRADYYGYTF

d_gene: .
abundance: .
v_gene: TRBV20-1
j_gene: TRBJ1-5
CDR3nt: TGCAGTGCTAGATCAAATCGGAATCAGCCCCAGCATTTT
CDR3aa: CSARSNRNQPQHF

d_gene: .
abundance: many
v_gene: TRBV3-1
j_gene: TRBJ2-5
CDR3nt: TGTGCCAGCAGCCAAGATGGAGGGACAGATAAGACCCAGTACTTC
CDR3aa: CASSQDGGTDKTQYF

d_gene: .
abundance: few
v_gene: TRBV10-2
j_gene: TRBJ2-7
CDR3nt: TGCGCCAGCAGTGAGTCGTGGGGCTCCTACGAGCAGTACTTC
CDR3aa: CASSESWGSYEQYF

d_gene: .
abundance: many
v_gene: TRBV6-5
j_gene: TRBJ1-5
CDR3nt: TGTGCCAGCAGTTACTCCGGAGGGGGCAATCAGCCCCAGCATTTT
CDR3aa: CASSYSGGGNQPQHF

d_gene: .
abundance: many
v_gene: TRBV11-2
j_gene: TRBJ2-1
CDR3nt: TGTGCCAGCAGCTACAGCTCCTACAATGAGCAGTTCTTC
CDR3aa: CASSYSSYNEQFF

d_gene: .
abundance: many
v_gene: TRBV29-1
j_gene: TRBJ2-1
CDR3nt: TGCAGCGTTGGACCCAATGAGCAGTTCTTC
CDR3aa: CSVGPNEQFF

d_gene: TRBD2
abundance: .
v_gene: TRBV28
j_gene: TRBJ2-7
CDR3nt: TGTGCCAGCAGTTTCTTAGCGGGAGATTACGAGCAGTACTTC
CDR3aa: CASSFLAGDYEQYF

d_gene: .
abundance: .
v_gene: TRBV28
j_gene: TRBJ1-1
CDR3nt: TGTGCCAGCAGTTTTACCCCCTCGAACACTGAAGCTTTCTTT
CDR3aa: CASSFTPSNTEAFF

d_gene: TRBD2
abundance: many
v_gene: TRBV6-6
j_gene: TRBJ2-1
CDR3nt: TGTGCCAGCAGTTACGGGCTAGCGGGGGCCGAGCAGTTCTTC
CDR3aa: CASSYGLAGAEQFF

d_gene: TRBD1
abundance: .
v_gene: TRBV18
j_gene: TRBJ1-6
CDR3nt: TGTGCCAGCTCACCGGAAGGGGGCCTTAATTCACCCCTCCACTTT
CDR3aa: CASSPEGGLNSPLHF

d_gene: .
abundance: .
v_gene: TRBV28
j_gene: TRBJ2-7
CDR3nt: TGTGCCAGCAGTCAATACGAGCAGTACTTC
CDR3aa: CASSQYEQYF

d_gene: TRBD1
abundance: few
v_gene: TRBV28
j_gene: TRBJ2-7
CDR3nt: TGTGCCAGCAGTACCCAGACAGGGGCACCCTACGAGCAGTACTTC
CDR3aa: CASSTQTGAPYEQYF

d_gene: .
abundance: many
v_gene: TRBV15
j_gene: TRBJ2-1
CDR3nt: TGTGCCACCAGCAGGGCCGGGACAAGAACCAGCAATGAGCAGTTCTTC
CDR3aa: CATSRAGTRTSNEQFF

d_gene: TRBD1
abundance: many
v_gene: TRBV6-6
j_gene: TRBJ1-3
CDR3nt: TGTGCCAGCAGTTACGGATCCGGGACAGGGGTTGGAAACACCATATATTTT
CDR3aa: CASSYGSGTGVGNTIYF

d_gene: .
abundance: many
v_gene: TRBV7-9
j_gene: TRBJ2-7
CDR3nt: TGTGCCAGCAGCTTGACGGAGGAGCAGTACTTC
CDR3aa: CASSLTEEQYF

d_gene: TRBD1
abundance: .
v_gene: TRBV28
j_gene: TRBJ2-7
CDR3nt: TGTGCCAGCAGTCGACAGGGGAGCAGAACTTACTACGAGCAGTACTTC
CDR3aa: CASSRQGSRTYYEQYF

d_gene: .
abundance: .
v_gene: TRBV25-1
j_gene: TRBJ1-2
CDR3nt: TGTGCCAGCAGTGATTGGAACTATGGCTACACCTTC
CDR3aa: CASSDWNYGYTF

d_gene: .
abundance: many
v_gene: TRBV29-1
j_gene: TRBJ2-7
CDR3nt: TGCAGCGTTGGAGGGGAGAGGGAGCAGTACTTC
CDR3aa: CSVGGEREQYF

d_gene: .
abundance: many
v_gene: TRBV12-3/TRBV12-4
j_gene: TRBJ2-3
CDR3nt: TGTGCCAGCAGTTTGAGGAGCATCTGGGATACGCAGTATTTT
CDR3aa: CASSLRSIWDTQYF

d_gene: .
abundance: many
v_gene: TRBV11-2
j_gene: TRBJ1-1
CDR3nt: TGTGCCAGCAGCCTCTCCGGACGGATAGAAGCTTTCTTT
CDR3aa: CASSLSGRIEAFF

d_gene: .
abundance: many
v_gene: TRBV12-3/TRBV12-4
j_gene: TRBJ2-1
CDR3nt: TGTGCCAGCAGTTCCCAAAACTCCTACAATGAGCAGTTCTTC
CDR3aa: CASSSQNSYNEQFF

d_gene: .
abundance: many
v_gene: TRBV19
j_gene: TRBJ1-5
CDR3nt: TGTGCCAGTAGTATAGCCGGACGCAGTTATCAACAGCCCCAGCATTTT
CDR3aa: CASSIAGRSYQQPQHF

d_gene: .
abundance: many
v_gene: TRBV6-2/TRBV6-3
j_gene: TRBJ2-3
CDR3nt: TGTGCCAGCAGTTACGATTCCGTGTCAGATACGCAGTATTTT
CDR3aa: CASSYDSVSDTQYF

d_gene: TRBD1
abundance: .
v_gene: TRBV14
j_gene: TRBJ2-7
CDR3nt: TGTGCCAGCAGCCAAGATCTACAGGGGATCGGGTCCGAGCAGTACTTC
CDR3aa: CASSQDLQGIGSEQYF

d_gene: .
abundance: many
v_gene: TRBV6-2/TRBV6-3
j_gene: TRBJ1-1
CDR3nt: TGTGCCAGCAGTTACATCACGGAAGCTTTCTTT
CDR3aa: CASSYITEAFF

d_gene: .
abundance: few
v_gene: TRBV9
j_gene: TRBJ2-1
CDR3nt: TGTGCCAGCAGCGCAGCAAGAGGTTCCTACAATGAGCAGTTCTTC
CDR3aa: CASSAARGSYNEQFF

d_gene: .
abundance: many
v_gene: TRBV20-1
j_gene: TRBJ2-7
CDR3nt: TGCAGTGCTAGAGATCGGCGAGACAGGAAAGATCCCTACGAGCAGTACTTC
CDR3aa: CSARDRRDRKDPYEQYF

d_gene: .
abundance: many
v_gene: TRBV12-3/TRBV12-4
j_gene: TRBJ1-6
CDR3nt: TGTGCCAGCAGTTACACAGTAACCCGTTCACCCCTCCACTTT
CDR3aa: CASSYTVTRSPLHF

d_gene: .
abundance: .
v_gene: TRBV9
j_gene: TRBJ2-1
CDR3nt: TGTGCCAGCAGCGACGGGGCCTACAATGAGCAGTTCTTC
CDR3aa: CASSDGAYNEQFF